The 13 T cell receptor beta chains presented below share a single source sample, sequenced in a study of siplizumab effects on memory and regulatory T cells. Measured with immunoSEQ multiplex PCR; TCRdb has only the in-frame clones, and not every one. The top ten clones hold around 0.031% of a sample with about 91,000 clones, about 96% of them seen once. Sequencing was carried out using naive CD4+ T cells sorted from blood. The receptors here all came from a human donor in good health.

This clone was counted a few times. The chain couples TRBV20-1 to TRBJ1-1; D is unclear. The V end was cut by 3 bases, the J end by 4 bases, with 6 bases between. Looked up from germline, CDR1 is DFQATT and CDR2 is SNEGSKA (reference sequence). CDR3 length: 11 amino acids. CDR3 sequence reads: CSASRTTEAFF. The CDR3 bases are TGCAGTGCTAGTAGGACCACTGAAGCTTTCTTT.

This chain joins TRBV6-5 and TRBJ1-1; 7 positions agree with TRBD1. CDR3 length: 13 amino acids. The germline gives CDR1 MNHEY, CDR2 SVGAGI. J lost 7 bases, V lost 7 bases, and 9 bases had no gene match. CDR3 bases: TGTGCCAGCACCCAAGGGGGCTCCTTTGAAGCTTTCTTT. Translated: CASTQGGSFEAFF.

The chain uses TRBV19 and TRBJ2-5, with 11 bases identical to TRBD2. V shed 1 base, J shed 4 bases, and the junction held 8 bases outside the gene matches. The CDR3 is 17 amino acids. CDR1 LNHDA and CDR2 SQIVND come from the germline V gene (reference sequence). The CDR3 loop is CASSIGLAGGFGETQYF. The CDR3 DNA follows: TGTGCCAGTAGTATAGGCCTAGCGGGGGGATTTGGAGAGACCCAGTACTTC.

This chain links TRBV28 with TRBJ2-7; either TRBD1 or TRBD2 may supply D (5 bases each). Deletions cut 4 bases from V and 4 bases from J, with 14 bases between. The germline CDR1 and CDR2 sequences are MDHEN and SYDVKM. CDR3 size: 14 residues. The CDR3 sequence is CASSSPGRSYEQYF. The CDR3 coding sequence is TGTGCCAGCAGTTCCCCGGGACGGAGTTACGAGCAGTACTTC.

This clone came up once. This chain links TRBV5-4 with TRBJ2-7, with a weak D call TRBD2 (6 bases). This CDR3 has 14 residues. Germline assignment: CDR1 SGHNT and CDR2 YYREEE (reference sequence). The ends were cut back, 3 bases at V and 2 bases at J, with 12 bases in the middle. The chain's CDR3 is CASSYGTSPYEQYF. The CDR3 DNA reads TGTGCCAGCAGCTATGGGACTTCACCCTACGAGCAGTACTTC. The full variable domain, in which reference TRBV5-4 and TRBJ2-7 provide the parts outside the CDR3, is ETGVTQSPTHLIKTRGQQVTLRCSSQSGHNTVSWYQQALGQGPQFIFQYYREEENGRGNFPPRFSGLQFPNYSSELNVNALELDDSALYLCASSYGTSPYEQYFGPGTRLTVT.

J is TRBJ2-7 and V is TRBV28; 7 bases map to TRBD1. The CDR3 has 15 amino acids. The V gene end was trimmed by 4 bases and the J gene end by 3 bases; junction bases not matched to a gene: 9. CDR1 MDHEN and CDR2 SYDVKM come from the germline V gene. The CDR3 is CASSSPGGELYEQYF. CDR3 nucleotide sequence: TGTGCCAGCAGTTCCCCAGGGGGTGAACTCTACGAGCAGTACTTC.

CDR3 DNA sequence: TGTGCCAGCAGCGTTACAGGGGGAAACACCATATATTTT. Protein product: CASSVTGGNTIYF. This chain connects TRBV9 to TRBJ1-3; D might be TRBD1 (6 bases). CDR3 length: 13 amino acids. The germline V and J ends were trimmed by 2 bases and 4 bases, with 7 bases remaining between them. CDR1 is SGDLS, CDR2 YYNGEE, per germline.

The rearrangement links TRBV28 to TRBJ1-1, with D hard to call. Germline CDR1 MDHEN, CDR2 SYDVKM. The V gene lost 6 bases and the J gene lost 0 bases, with 14 bases spanning the gap. This CDR3 region has 15 residues. The CDR3 sequence: CASRLGDTMNTEAFF. As DNA, the CDR3 is TGTGCCAGCAGGTTAGGAGACACTATGAACACTGAAGCTTTCTTT.

CDR3 in DNA: TGTGCCAGCAGTGAAGGCGGTACAGATACGCAGTATTTT. Amino acids: CASSEGGTDTQYF. The chain combines TRBV6-4 with TRBJ2-3, with unresolved D. Germline CDR1 MRHNA, CDR2 SNTAGT. Between the trimmed V and J ends, which lost 3 bases and 3 bases, there was a span of 7 bases. The CDR3 spans 13 residues.

The rearrangement uses TRBV2 and TRBJ1-1; no clear D. The V gene lost 7 bases and the J gene lost 1 base, with 10 bases spanning the gap. Germline CDR1 is SNHLY and CDR2 is FYNNEI. This CDR3 has 13 residues. The CDR3 nucleotides are TGTGCCAGCAATCGATTTGAGAACACTGAAGCTTTCTTT. This sequence encodes CASNRFENTEAFF.

The chain employs TRBV11-1 and TRBJ1-4; D not resolved. V was pared by 7 bases and J by 0 bases, with 15 bases between. Germline V gives CDR1 SGHAT, CDR2 FQDESV (reference sequence). There are 16 residues in the CDR3. CDR3 region: CASNLGRTPTNEKLFF. CDR3 DNA: TGTGCCAGCAATCTTGGAAGGACCCCAACTAATGAAAAACTGTTTTTT.

This chain joins TRBV28 and TRBJ1-4; TRBD1 might be the D (5 bases). Germline lookup yields CDR1 MDHEN and CDR2 SYDVKM. V lost 7 bases and J lost 2, with 11 bases in between. The CDR3 consists of 14 residues. The CDR3 nucleotides read TGTGCCAGCATCGCCGGGGGGACTAATGAAAAACTGTTTTTT. It codes for CASIAGGTNEKLFF.

The chain joins TRBV5-5 to TRBJ1-2; D unresolved. The CDR3 contains 13 residues. V was pared by 1 base and J by 6 bases, with 10 bases between. Germline CDR1 reads SGHKS; CDR2 reads YYEKEE (reference sequence). This chain's CDR3 is CASSLRPPDGYTF. The CDR3 DNA sequence: TGTGCCAGCAGCTTGAGGCCCCCCGATGGCTACACCTTC. Full variable domain (missing parts from reference TRBV5-5 and TRBJ1-2): DAGVTQSPTHLIKTRGQQVTLRCSPISGHKSVSWYQQVLGQGPQFIFQYYEKEERGRGNFPDRFSARQFPNYSSELNVNALLLGDSALYLCASSLRPPDGYTFGSGTRLTVV.